This T cell receptor (beta chain) was retrieved from a study of OX40 agonist ivuxolimab in advanced cancers. This table comes from immunoSEQ multiplex PCR, and its TCRdb copy is limited to in-frame clones, with some not included. The sample includes 80,000 to 100,000 clones, around 85% of them seen just once. Worth noting for this clone: Its target is unknown.

Findings and caveats of the study: The study observed clonal expansion of CD4+ and CD8+ blood T cells by week 6 at 0.1 to 3.0 mg/kg. There were, on average, more expanded clones in CD8+ T cells than in CD4+.

Enrollment shut out patients with autoimmune disease history or systemic immunosuppression. V shed 10 bases and J shed 3 bases, with 10 bases lying between them. The germline V gene has CDR1 SGDLS and CDR2 YYNGEE. The CDR3 loop spans 12 amino acids. The receptor was derived from an adult with an advanced solid tumor such as melanoma, head and neck, liver or kidney cancer. This chain uses TRBV9 with TRBJ2-2; perhaps TRBD1 as D (6 bases). The input for sequencing was CD4+ or CD8+ T cells sorted from blood, taken in a trial of the OX40 agonist ivuxolimab. The CDR3 here is CASGEHTGELFF. The CDR3 nucleotides read TGTGCCTCAGGGGAGCACACCGGGGAGCTGTTTTTT.